The 8 T cell receptor beta chains below were found in one sample sequenced in a study of cytomegalovirus exposure and HLA in healthy donors. Primers for the PCR totalled 60 Vbeta and 13 Jbeta. Some clones are missing from TCRdb's copy, which holds only in-frame ones; the method was immunoSEQ multiplex PCR. The repertoire holds roughly 130,000 clones, with 80% as singletons. What was sequenced was PBMCs. Receptor source: a man aged 35 to 55 in good health and CMV-seronegative.

The chain employs TRBV27 and TRBJ1-1; 7 nucleotides agree with TRBD1. V shed 6 bases, J shed 5 bases, and the junction held 9 bases outside the gene matches. The V gene's germline CDR1 is MNHEY and CDR2 SMNVEV (reference sequence). The CDR3 has 14 amino acids. CDR3 coding DNA: TGTGCCAGCAGGCCCGAGACAGGGAAAACTGAAGCTTTCTTT. Amino acid sequence: CASRPETGKTEAFF.

The chain recombines TRBV5-1 with TRBJ2-4; TRBD2 matches at 13 bases. Germline CDR1 SGHRS, CDR2 YFSETQ. With 3 bases clipped from V and 1 base from J, the junction kept 22 bases outside the gene matches. This CDR3 is 23 amino acids long. Here the CDR3 reads CASSYLNPGTSGIGGRAKNIQYF. For the CDR3, the DNA is TGCGCCAGCAGCTACCTAAACCCCGGGACTAGCGGGATCGGAGGAAGGGCCAAAAACATTCAGTACTTC.

The rearrangement links TRBV28 to TRBJ1-6, with D unresolved. Germline V gene sequence: CDR1 MDHEN, CDR2 SYDVKM. The V end lost 2 bases, the J end lost 13 bases, and 12 bases lay between the germline ends. The length of the CDR3 is 13 residues. The CDR3 loop is CASSLPRTGPLHF. The CDR3 DNA sequence: TGTGCCAGCAGTTTACCCCGGACGGGGCCCCTCCACTTT.

This clone has just one count. This rearrangement joins TRBV28 to TRBJ2-6; 7 bases are a match to TRBD1. The CDR3 consists of 15 residues. Germline trimming cut 7 bases from V and 0 bases from J; bases unmatched to any gene: 3. From germline, CDR1 is MDHEN and CDR2 SYDVKM. In DNA, the CDR3 is TGTGCCAGCACAGGGGGATCCTCTGGGGCCAACGTCCTGACTTTC. It is translated as CASTGGSSGANVLTF. Drawing the rest from reference TRBV28 and TRBJ2-6, the complete variable domain is DVKVTQSSRYLVKRTGEKVFLECVQDMDHENMFWYRQDPGLGLRLIYFSYDVKMKEKGDIPEGYSVSREKKERFSLILESASTNQTSMYLCASTGGSSGANVLTFGAGSRLTVL.

In DNA, the CDR3 is TGTGCCAGCAGCTCAGGGGCTGGAAACACCATATATTTT. Its protein product is CASSSGAGNTIYF. The chain employs TRBV7-8 and TRBJ1-3; D may be TRBD1 (6 bases). The CDR3 spans 13 residues. V gave up 4 bases and J gave up 2 bases, with 6 bases separating them. Germline V CDR1 and CDR2: SGHVS, FQNEAQ.

The rearrangement uses TRBV6-1 and TRBJ2-5, with 13 nucleotides matching TRBD2. This CDR3 comprises 14 residues. Germline V gene data show CDR1 as MNHNS and CDR2 as SASEGT. Trimming cost V 5 bases and J 5 bases; bases outside gene matches: 2. CDR3: CASSPTSGGETQYF. The CDR3 nucleotides read TGTGCCAGCAGTCCGACTAGCGGGGGGGAGACCCAGTACTTC.

J is TRBJ2-7 and V is TRBV18; TRBD2 might be the D (5 bases). CDR1 is KGHSH and CDR2 is LQKENI in the germline V gene. Trimming removed 3 bases from V and 7 bases from J, with 13 bases in between. This CDR3 has 13 amino acids. Here the CDR3 reads CASSPGRDQEQYF. CDR3 in DNA: TGTGCCAGCTCACCTGGACGGGATCAGGAGCAGTACTTC.

The chain employs TRBV2 and TRBJ1-5; the D gene is possibly TRBD1 (6 bases). The germline gives CDR1 SNHLY, CDR2 FYNNEI. This CDR3 spans 13 amino acids. Trimming removed 9 bases from V and 4 bases from J, with 13 bases in between. The CDR3 protein is CASKKDSNQPQHF. The CDR3 nucleotides are TGTGCCAGTAAAAAGGACAGTAATCAGCCCCAGCATTTT.